The rows below give T cell receptor beta chains drawn from one sample of a study of cytomegalovirus exposure and HLA in healthy donors. Generated by immunoSEQ multiplex PCR, the TCRdb table keeps only in-frame clones and is missing some. The table includes fewer than 150,000 clones, about 78% detected once. The sequenced sample consisted of PBMCs. These TCRs come from a man aged 40-50 years in good health and CMV-seropositive. Each CDR3 is given with its conserved first and last residue. Fields, in order: D gene, J gene, clone size, V gene, CDR3 DNA, CDR3 protein. D genes are given only for firm matches. Expanded clones are given a class, and other clones once, few, many or no size at all.

D: NA; J: TRBJ1-5; size: NA; V: TRBV7-6; DNA: TGTGCCAGCAGCCCGTTGTCTAGCAATCAGCCCCAGCATTTT; CDR3: CASSPLSSNQPQHF
D: NA; J: TRBJ2-6; size: NA; V: TRBV18; DNA: TGTGCCAGCTCACCATTCAAGACAGGAGCTGGGGCCAACGTCCTGACTTTC; CDR3: CASSPFKTGAGANVLTF
D: TRBD1; J: TRBJ2-5; size: NA; V: TRBV29-1; DNA: TGCAGCGTTGATCCAGGGGGCTTTGAGACCCAGTACTTC; CDR3: CSVDPGGFETQYF
D: NA; J: TRBJ1-1; size: NA; V: TRBV30; DNA: TGTGCCTCCATAAAGAGGAGAGTCATCAACACTGAAGCTTTCTTT; CDR3: CASIKRRVINTEAFF
D: NA; J: TRBJ2-7; size: NA; V: TRBV5-4; DNA: TGTGCCAGCAGCTTGGGTCCCAGGGGTAGGAGCTCCTACGAGCAGTACTTC; CDR3: CASSLGPRGRSSYEQYF
D: NA; J: TRBJ2-7; size: NA; V: TRBV19; DNA: TGTGCCAGTAGTGACAGATCCTACGAGCAGTACTTC; CDR3: CASSDRSYEQYF
D: NA; J: TRBJ1-5; size: NA; V: TRBV19; DNA: TGTGCCAGTAGTATTACAGGGAAGGGCAATCAGCCCCAGCATTTT; CDR3: CASSITGKGNQPQHF
D: TRBD2; J: TRBJ2-3; size: NA; V: TRBV27; DNA: TGTGCCAGCAGGACTAGCGGGGGAGGGACAGATACGCAGTATTTT; CDR3: CASRTSGGGTDTQYF
D: NA; J: TRBJ1-5; size: few; V: TRBV18; DNA: TGTGCCAGCTCACGGGGGGGACTTAGCAATCAGCCCCAGCATTTT; CDR3: CASSRGGLSNQPQHF
D: TRBD1; J: TRBJ1-2; size: NA; V: TRBV18; DNA: TGTGCCAGCTCACTTGGACAGGGAACCTTTTATGGCTACACCTTC; CDR3: CASSLGQGTFYGYTF
D: NA; J: TRBJ1-4; size: NA; V: TRBV28; DNA: TGTGCCAGCAGAATCCGGACACTTGCAACTAATGAAAAACTGTTTTTT; CDR3: CASRIRTLATNEKLFF
D: NA; J: TRBJ2-2; size: NA; V: TRBV10-1; DNA: TGCGCCAGCAGTGAGTCGGCAGGCACCGGGGAGCTGTTTTTT; CDR3: CASSESAGTGELFF
D: TRBD1; J: TRBJ1-1; size: NA; V: TRBV5-6; DNA: TGTGCCAGCAGCTTGGCCGGGGACAGCCTGAACACTGAAGCTTTCTTT; CDR3: CASSLAGDSLNTEAFF
D: TRBD1; J: TRBJ1-1; size: NA; V: TRBV7-2; DNA: TGTGCCAGCAGCTTTACGTACAGGGGAAAGGTAGGGAACACTGAAGCTTTCTTT; CDR3: CASSFTYRGKVGNTEAFF
D: TRBD1; J: TRBJ1-6; size: NA; V: TRBV28; DNA: TGTGCCAGCAGCCCCGACAGGGTCAATAATTCACCCCTCCACTTT; CDR3: CASSPDRVNNSPLHF
D: TRBD2; J: TRBJ2-1; size: NA; V: TRBV4-1; DNA: TGCGCCAGCAGCCAGAGCGGGACCTTCGAGAATGAGCAGTTCTTC; CDR3: CASSQSGTFENEQFF
D: TRBD1; J: TRBJ2-7; size: few; V: TRBV7-2; DNA: TGTGCCAGCAGCCCCCGAATGGGACAGGGGCGGTACGAGCAGTACTTC; CDR3: CASSPRMGQGRYEQYF
D: NA; J: TRBJ1-2; size: NA; V: TRBV7-2; DNA: TGTGCCAGCAGCCCATTGGGACTCGGGGTGGCCTATGGCTACACCTTC; CDR3: CASSPLGLGVAYGYTF
D: NA; J: TRBJ1-2; size: NA; V: TRBV10-3; DNA: TGTGCCATCAGTGAGTCTGCGGGCGGGGTCGGTGGCTACACCTTC; CDR3: CAISESAGGVGGYTF
D: NA; J: TRBJ2-5; size: NA; V: TRBV29-1; DNA: TGCAGCGTTACGACAGTCCCGCAAGAGACCCAGTACTTC; CDR3: CSVTTVPQETQYF
D: NA; J: TRBJ2-5; size: few; V: TRBV19; DNA: TGTGCCAGTAGTACAGCGGTAAAGGGGACCCAGTACTTC; CDR3: CASSTAVKGTQYF
D: NA; J: TRBJ1-6; size: once; V: TRBV6-1; DNA: TGTGCCAGCAGTGAAGCGGGGCCCTATAATTCACCCCTCCACTTT; CDR3: CASSEAGPYNSPLHF
D: NA; J: TRBJ2-5; size: NA; V: TRBV7-8; DNA: TGTGCCAGCAGCTTAGATGCCCTAGCATATCAACAAGAGACCCAGTACTTC; CDR3: CASSLDALAYQQETQYF
D: NA; J: TRBJ2-7; size: NA; V: TRBV4-3; DNA: TGCGCCAGCAGCCCGGGACACGGGCCCTACGAGCAGTACTTC; CDR3: CASSPGHGPYEQYF
D: TRBD1; J: TRBJ2-7; size: NA; V: TRBV6-1; DNA: TGTGCCAGCAGGAACTCGGGACAGGGTAGGGAGCAGTACTTC; CDR3: CASRNSGQGREQYF
D: NA; J: TRBJ2-7; size: NA; V: TRBV6-5; DNA: TGTGCCAGCAGTTACGAGGGAGAGGGCGAGCAGTACTTC; CDR3: CASSYEGEGEQYF
D: NA; J: TRBJ1-1; size: NA; V: TRBV7-9; DNA: TGTGCCAGCAGCTTAGCTGGGGCGGAAGCTTTCTTT; CDR3: CASSLAGAEAFF
D: NA; J: TRBJ1-1; size: NA; V: TRBV5-4; DNA: TGTGCCAGCAGCCGCAAAGGCGGCACTGAAGCTTTCTTT; CDR3: CASSRKGGTEAFF
D: TRBD1; J: TRBJ1-6; size: NA; V: TRBV19; DNA: TGTGCCAGTAGCGGACAGGCGAGCTATAATTCACCCCTCCACTTT; CDR3: CASSGQASYNSPLHF
D: NA; J: TRBJ2-2; size: NA; V: TRBV18; DNA: TGTGCCAGCTCGGAAAAGACAGGCCCCGGGGAGCTGTTTTTT; CDR3: CASSEKTGPGELFF
D: NA; J: TRBJ2-1; size: NA; V: TRBV7-6; DNA: TGTGCCAGCAGCTTAGTTGAGCGGGTTGAGCAGTTCTTC; CDR3: CASSLVERVEQFF
D: NA; J: TRBJ2-2; size: NA; V: TRBV19; DNA: TGTGCCAGTAGTTCGCCGGCAGGGCGGAACACCGGGGAGCTGTTTTTT; CDR3: CASSSPAGRNTGELFF
D: NA; J: TRBJ2-3; size: few; V: TRBV2; DNA: TGTGCCACAAAGAGGAGGGACTTTAGCACAGATACGCAGTATTTT; CDR3: CATKRRDFSTDTQYF
D: TRBD1; J: TRBJ2-7; size: NA; V: TRBV29-1; DNA: TGCAGCGCAATGACAGGGAGCTCCTACGAGCAGTACTTC; CDR3: CSAMTGSSYEQYF
D: NA; J: TRBJ1-3; size: few; V: TRBV9; DNA: TGTGCCAGCAGCGCAGGGGCTGGAAACACCATATATTTT; CDR3: CASSAGAGNTIYF
D: NA; J: TRBJ2-4; size: NA; V: TRBV13; DNA: TGTGCCAGCAGCTCCATCGGTAACATTCAGTACTTC; CDR3: CASSSIGNIQYF
D: NA; J: TRBJ1-1; size: NA; V: TRBV19; DNA: TGTGCCAGTAGTATGATGGTCAGAAACACTGAAGCTTTCTTT; CDR3: CASSMMVRNTEAFF
D: NA; J: TRBJ1-4; size: few; V: TRBV7-8; DNA: TGTGCCAGCAGCCCTGTTAACAGGGAAAAACTGTTTTTT; CDR3: CASSPVNREKLFF
D: NA; J: TRBJ1-1; size: NA; V: TRBV4-2; DNA: TGTGCCAGCAGCCTAACCGGGAGCCTAGGAAGAACGGGCACTGAAGCTTTCTTT; CDR3: CASSLTGSLGRTGTEAFF
D: NA; J: TRBJ2-6; size: once; V: TRBV29-1; DNA: TGCAGCGTTCAGGGTGATGGGGCCAACGTCCTGACTTTC; CDR3: CSVQGDGANVLTF
D: NA; J: TRBJ2-7; size: NA; V: TRBV28; DNA: TGTGCCAGCAGCCCCACCGGACGGGGCTCCTACGAGCAGTACTTC; CDR3: CASSPTGRGSYEQYF
D: NA; J: TRBJ1-5; size: NA; V: TRBV6-4; DNA: TGTGCCAGCAGTGCAGGGGATAGCAATCAGCCCCAGCATTTT; CDR3: CASSAGDSNQPQHF
D: TRBD2; J: TRBJ2-7; size: few; V: TRBV20-1; DNA: TGCAGTGGGGAGGGCGACGAGCAGTACTTC; CDR3: CSGEGDEQYF
D: TRBD1; J: TRBJ2-6; size: NA; V: TRBV7-2; DNA: TGTGCCAGCAGCTTAGCCACAGGGGTCGGGGCCAACGTCCTGACTTTC; CDR3: CASSLATGVGANVLTF
D: TRBD2; J: TRBJ2-3; size: NA; V: TRBV29-1; DNA: TGCAGCGTTGTGCCTAGCGGGAGCTACACAGATACGCAGTATTTT; CDR3: CSVVPSGSYTDTQYF
D: NA; J: TRBJ1-2; size: once; V: TRBV29-1; DNA: TGCAGCGCCGTGGACAGCTATGGCTACACCTTC; CDR3: CSAVDSYGYTF
D: TRBD1; J: TRBJ2-3; size: NA; V: TRBV18; DNA: TGTGCCAGCTCACCGACCGGGACAGTAGGCACAGATACGCAGTATTTT; CDR3: CASSPTGTVGTDTQYF
D: NA; J: TRBJ2-7; size: NA; V: TRBV7-2; DNA: TGTGCCAGCAGCTTAGGTCAATTAGGGGGAGTGGCCTACGAGCAGTACTTC; CDR3: CASSLGQLGGVAYEQYF
D: TRBD2; J: TRBJ2-3; size: few; V: TRBV6-4; DNA: TGTGCCAGCAGTGAGTCGGGGGGGCGAGATACGCAGTATTTT; CDR3: CASSESGGRDTQYF
D: NA; J: TRBJ1-2; size: NA; V: TRBV7-2; DNA: TGTGCCAGCAGCTTTCCCTTAGGAGGAGGTGGCTACACCTTC; CDR3: CASSFPLGGGGYTF
D: NA; J: TRBJ1-2; size: NA; V: TRBV5-1; DNA: TGCGCCAGCAGCTTGCTGGGGCAGGGCTACACCTTC; CDR3: CASSLLGQGYTF
D: NA; J: TRBJ1-4; size: NA; V: TRBV6-5; DNA: TGTGCCAGCAGTAGGGACACGGGGGGTGAAAAACTGTTTTTT; CDR3: CASSRDTGGEKLFF
D: TRBD1; J: TRBJ1-3; size: few; V: TRBV6-1; DNA: TGTGCCAGCATTGAAGCAGGAGGGGGCCTTGGAAACACCATATATTTT; CDR3: CASIEAGGGLGNTIYF
D: TRBD1; J: TRBJ1-3; size: NA; V: TRBV19; DNA: TGTGCCAGTAGGGGGGATGGACAGGGGGCATACCCTGGAAACACCATATATTTT; CDR3: CASRGDGQGAYPGNTIYF